This T cell receptor (beta chain) was retrieved from a study of T cells in Graves' hyperthyroidism and ophthalmopathy. Notes on the study in general: Appearing also in blood were most of the thyroid clonotypes expanded above 0.001. The model forecast ophthalmopathy, anticipating it by a median roughly 6.5 months before onset.

Together with thyroid ultrasound, orbital computed tomography, serum thyroxine and TRAb, clinical symptoms were used for diagnoses. TCR beta CDR3 regions were amplified from RNA transcripts. With the HTBI primer set, the TCR CDR3 went through a first round of RT-PCR. TCRdb ran MiXCR on the multiplex PCR reads and lists one entry per CDR3 protein. The sample holds 500,000 to 750,000 distinct CDR3 sequences, 12% to 15% seen once. The V gene's germline CDR1 is KGHDR and CDR2 SFDVKD. The V end was cut by 3 bases, the J end by 6 bases, with 16 bases between. The CDR3 is made up of 15 amino acids. Remarks on this clonotype: The antigen is not known.

Sequenced material: blood. V is TRBV24-1 and J is TRBJ2-5, with D perhaps matching TRBD1 (6 bases). The TCR originated in a young woman with Graves' ophthalmopathy. The CDR3 sequence: CATSDPGTYEKTQYF. The CDR3, as DNA: TGTGCCACCAGTGATCCCGGGACATATGAAAAGACCCAGTACTTC.